The 17 T cell receptor beta chains below all came from one sample that was sequenced in a study of blood T cells in healthy people across ages. PCR was performed a second time for about 7 to 12 cycles using a sample-barcoded 5' primer and a J-beta primer mix. TCRdb recomputed calls from the 5' RACE reads with MiXCR, one row per CDR3 protein. Among over a million distinct CDR3 sequences, around two fifths were seen once, and the ten largest hold 7.9%. The material sequenced was blood. These receptors all stem from a woman aged 18-35 years in good health.

The chain employs TRBV4-2 and TRBJ2-1; D remains ambiguous. Trimming left V 2 bases short and J 0 bases short, with 11 bases between. CDR3 length equals 16 residues. CDR1 and CDR2 (germline): LGHNA, YNFKEQ. The CDR3 reads CASSQLTDISYNEQFF. The CDR3 bases are TGTGCCAGCAGCCAACTAACTGACATCTCCTACAATGAGCAGTTCTTC.

The chain links TRBV4-2 to TRBJ2-3, with a tentative D call TRBD2 (5 bases). The CDR3 has 17 amino acids. Per germline, CDR1 LGHNA and CDR2 YNFKEQ. V lost 0 bases and J 4 bases, leaving 17 bases between the germline ends. CDR3 region: CASSQDFYGKVADTQYF. CDR3 coding DNA: TGTGCCAGCAGCCAAGATTTCTACGGGAAGGTGGCAGATACGCAGTATTTT.

This rearrangement joins TRBV30 to TRBJ2-5; possibly TRBD1 for D (5 bases). The CDR3 contains 15 residues. Trimming took 3 bases from V and 2 from J, leaving 16 bases between them. Per germline, CDR1 GTSNPN and CDR2 SVGIG (reference sequence). CDR3 protein: CAWRGPQGPQETQYF. CDR3 DNA: TGTGCCTGGAGGGGCCCTCAGGGTCCGCAAGAGACCCAGTACTTC.

The V gene is TRBV5-8, the J gene TRBJ2-5, with 13 bases fitting TRBD2. The germline CDR1 and CDR2 sequences are SGHTS and YDEGEE. The CDR3 is 17 amino acids. J gave up 4 bases and V 5 bases, and 11 bases lay outside the gene matches. CDR3: CASRPGTSGARGETQYF. The CDR3 nucleotides read TGTGCCAGCAGGCCCGGGACTAGCGGGGCCCGGGGAGAGACCCAGTACTTC.

This clonotype was observed a few times. V and J are TRBV5-5 and TRBJ2-7, with 9 bases identical to TRBD1. Germline V gives CDR1 SGHKS, CDR2 YYEKEE (reference sequence). V gave up 6 bases and J gave up 3 bases; unmatched junction bases: 4. The CDR3 spans 13 residues. DNA for the CDR3: TGTGCCAGCACAGGACAGGGGTTCTACGAGCAGTACTTC. It encodes CASTGQGFYEQYF.

V is TRBV6-1 and J is TRBJ2-3; D ambiguous. Trimming cost V 1 base and J 0 bases, with 14 bases left between them. CDR1 is MNHNS and CDR2 is SASEGT in the germline V gene. The CDR3 extends over 17 amino acids. CDR3 sequence (DNA): TGTGCCAGCAGTGAAGTAGGATCTTCATTAAGCACAGATACGCAGTATTTT. Amino acid sequence: CASSEVGSSLSTDTQYF.

The gene calls are TRBV20-1 and TRBJ2-5; 10 positions agree with TRBD2. Per germline, CDR1 DFQATT and CDR2 SNEGSKA (reference sequence). Germline trimming cut 0 bases from V and 5 bases from J; bases unmatched to any gene: 9. This CDR3 spans 16 amino acids. CDR3 in DNA: TGCAGTGCTAGAGATAGTAGCGGGAGGAACCGGGAGACCCAGTACTTC. It codes for CSARDSSGRNRETQYF.

This sequence joins TRBV10-3 and TRBJ2-3; the match to TRBD2 covers 9 bases. The V and J ends lost 3 bases and 0 bases, in that order; junction bases with no gene match: 7. This CDR3 spans 17 amino acids. The V gene's germline CDR1 is ENHRY and CDR2 SYGVKD. The CDR3 DNA reads TGTGCCATCAGTGACAGAGCGGGGGGCCTGAGCACAGATACGCAGTATTTT. Translation gives CAISDRAGGLSTDTQYF.

The chain has TRBV10-3 and TRBJ2-1; a weak D match, TRBD2 (5 bases). The length of the CDR3 is 14 residues. The V gene's germline CDR1 is ENHRY and CDR2 SYGVKD. V lost 7 bases and J lost 8, with 18 bases in between. The CDR3 reads CAIKESLGGHEQFF. CDR3 coding DNA: TGTGCCATCAAGGAGTCACTAGGAGGCCATGAGCAGTTCTTC.

This chain joins TRBV20-1 and TRBJ2-5; 10 bases agree with TRBD2. The ends lost 0 bases at V and 2 bases at J; junction bases unmatched: 6. Germline values: CDR1 DFQATT, CDR2 SNEGSKA (reference sequence). The CDR3 length is 16 residues. The DNA for the CDR3 is TGCAGTGCTAGAGAAGAAAGCGGGGGGGAACAAGAGACCCAGTACTTC. Encoded protein: CSAREESGGEQETQYF.

This clonotype has only a few counts. The chain is built from TRBV6-2 or TRBV6-3 and TRBJ2-3; D possibly corresponds to TRBD1 (5 bases). There are 15 residues in the CDR3. Germline V CDR1 and CDR2: MNHEY, SVGEGT. Trimming shortened V by 6 bases and J by 2 bases, and 15 bases separated the two germline ends. This chain's CDR3 is CASRAFLGDTDTQYF. The CDR3 DNA sequence: TGTGCCAGCAGAGCCTTTCTAGGGGACACAGATACGCAGTATTTT.

Of note for this clonotype: With a much larger clone just one base away, this may be a read error. This chain joins TRBV29-1 and TRBJ2-3; D gene uncertain. The CDR3 has 12 amino acids. The ends were cut back, 5 bases at V and 4 bases at J, with 10 bases in the middle. In germline, CDR1 is SQVTM, CDR2 ANQGSEA. CDR3 coding DNA: TGCAGCGTTCGCAGGACGTCAGATACGCAGTATTTT. Its translation: CSVRRTSDTQYF.

This clonotype was picked up many times. The gene calls are TRBV6-1 and TRBJ1-1, with D perhaps matching TRBD1 (6 bases). The CDR3 consists of 11 residues. V was cut by 8 bases and J by 9 bases, with 13 bases left in between. In germline, CDR1 is MNHNS, CDR2 SASEGT. The CDR3, as DNA: TGTGCCAGCCGCCAAGACAGGAAAGCTTTCTTT. Its translation is CASRQDRKAFF.

This sequence joins TRBV20-1 and TRBJ2-1; 8 bases are a match to TRBD2. This CDR3 has 11 amino acids. Trimming at V came to 5 bases and at J to 10 bases, leaving 4 bases not matched to a gene. Germline V gene data show CDR1 as DFQATT and CDR2 as SNEGSKA (reference sequence). CDR3 sequence: CSAPEREEQFF. CDR3 DNA: TGCAGTGCTCCCGAGCGGGAGGAGCAGTTCTTC.

This chain connects TRBV20-1 to TRBJ2-3; D ambiguous. The ends were cut back, 4 bases at V and 6 bases at J, with 8 bases in the middle. Germline V gives CDR1 DFQATT, CDR2 SNEGSKA (reference sequence). There are 11 residues in the CDR3. The CDR3 spells CSAKRTDTQYF. For the CDR3, the DNA is TGCAGTGCTAAGAGAACGGATACGCAGTATTTT.

This clonotype was seen a single time. V gene TRBV7-9 combines with J gene TRBJ2-3, with D uncertain. This CDR3 is built from 14 residues. Trimming removed 6 bases at V and 2 bases at J, with 12 bases between. Germline CDR1 reads SEHNR; CDR2 reads FQNEAQ (reference sequence). In DNA form, the CDR3 reads TGTGCCAGCAGGGCTGTCGGTTTCACAGATACGCAGTATTTT. This sequence encodes CASRAVGFTDTQYF.

The chain couples TRBV5-1 to TRBJ2-1, with 7 positions matching TRBD2. Germline V gene data show CDR1 as SGHRS and CDR2 as YFSETQ. The V gene end was trimmed by 0 bases and the J gene end by 5 bases; junction bases not matched to a gene: 11. This CDR3 contains 17 residues. CDR3 DNA: TGCGCCAGCAGCTTGGGGCGGGGAGGGTCGTTGGACAATGAGCAGTTCTTC. Translated, it gives CASSLGRGGSLDNEQFF.